One sample yielded the 15 T cell receptor beta chains listed below, sequenced in a study of T cells in lung cancer brain metastases. TCRdb's copy holds only in-frame clones and misses some; the assay was immunoSEQ multiplex PCR. The sample lists fewer than 4,000 clones, over 80% occurring once. Material for sequencing was tumor tissue from the primary lung tumor. Receptors were obtained from an older man with non-small cell lung cancer.

The V call is TRBV19, the J call TRBJ2-1; 10 positions agree with TRBD2. Germline trimming cut 3 bases from V and 4 bases from J; bases unmatched to any gene: 12. The germline V gene has CDR1 LNHDA and CDR2 SQIVND (reference sequence). The CDR3 extends over 18 amino acids. The DNA of the CDR3 is TGTGCCAGTAGTATGTTGGGGGTAGCGGGGGGCAAGTACAATGAGCAGTTCTTC. Translation gives CASSMLGVAGGKYNEQFF.

The V and J genes are TRBV5-1 and TRBJ2-1, with D uncertain. V gave up 0 bases and J gave up 2 bases, with 6 bases separating them. The CDR3 length is 14 residues. Germline CDR1 SGHRS, CDR2 YFSETQ. CDR3 sequence: CASSLATAYNEQFF. The CDR3 nucleotides read TGCGCCAGCAGCTTGGCTACAGCCTACAATGAGCAGTTCTTC.

This clone appeared a single time. The chain couples TRBV9 to TRBJ1-1, with unresolved D. CDR1 SGDLS and CDR2 YYNGEE come from the germline V gene. This CDR3 region has 14 residues. With 2 bases removed from V and 3 bases from J, the gap between germline ends came to 11 bases. CDR3: CASSVDSGYTEAFF. The CDR3 bases are TGTGCCAGCAGCGTCGACTCGGGGTACACTGAAGCTTTCTTT.

V gene TRBV6-5 combines with J gene TRBJ2-1, with D maybe TRBD2 (6 bases). The CDR3 length is 14 residues. The germline V gene has CDR1 MNHEY and CDR2 SVGAGI. Trimming cost V 8 bases and J 5 bases, with 16 bases left between them. As DNA, the CDR3 is TGTGCCAGCTCAACTAGCTATTATAACAATGAGCAGTTCTTC. Residues: CASSTSYYNNEQFF.

This chain connects TRBV12-5 to TRBJ2-3; 7 nucleotides line up with TRBD1. This CDR3 region has 14 residues. Germline CDR1 LGHNT, CDR2 FRNRAP. V trimming: 7 bases; J trimming: 2 bases; junction bases outside the gene matches: 6. CDR3 bases: TGTGCTAGTGCCCTCGACAGGGTCACAGATACGCAGTATTTT. Its protein product is CASALDRVTDTQYF.

This clone was seen more than once but under ten times. The rearrangement joins TRBV7-9 to TRBJ2-7, with TRBD1 matching over 8 bases. Germline CDR1 reads SEHNR; CDR2 reads FQNEAQ (reference sequence). This CDR3 is 14 amino acids long. The V and J ends lost 5 bases and 4 bases, in that order; junction bases with no gene match: 7. CDR3 in DNA: TGTGCCAGCAGCGAGACAGGGGTTTCGTACGAGCAGTACTTC. It translates to CASSETGVSYEQYF.

This chain connects TRBV28 to TRBJ1-5, with unresolved D. CDR3 length equals 15 residues. Trimming took 3 bases from V and 4 from J, leaving 13 bases between them. The germline gives CDR1 MDHEN, CDR2 SYDVKM. The CDR3 here is CASSFAVRRNQPQHF. DNA of the CDR3: TGTGCCAGCAGTTTCGCGGTGAGACGTAATCAGCCCCAGCATTTT.

The chain links TRBV14 to TRBJ2-2, with D maybe TRBD2 (5 bases). V was trimmed by 0 bases and J by 2 bases, leaving 10 bases between them. CDR3 length equals 16 residues. Germline V gene sequence: CDR1 SGHDN, CDR2 FVKESK. As DNA, the CDR3 is TGTGCCAGCAGCCAAGATGAAGCGGTCAACACCGGGGAGCTGTTTTTT. It translates to CASSQDEAVNTGELFF.

The chain carries TRBV11-1 and TRBJ2-2; D may be TRBD1 (6 bases). The CDR3 runs to 17 residues. V dropped 2 bases and J dropped 2 bases, with 15 bases sitting between them. CDR1 is SGHAT, CDR2 FQDESV, per germline (reference sequence). CDR3 DNA sequence: TGTGCCAGCAGCTTAACCTTCACCGGGACAAACACCGGGGAGCTGTTTTTT. Translation: CASSLTFTGTNTGELFF.

V gene TRBV7-6 combines with J gene TRBJ2-5; unclear D gene. The CDR3 runs 14 residues. Trimming pared 1 base from V and 1 base from J, leaving 7 bases between. The germline V gene has CDR1 SGHVS and CDR2 FNYEAQ. CDR3 in DNA: TGTGCCAGCAGCTTAGGTAGATCCCAAGAGACCCAGTACTTC. It encodes CASSLGRSQETQYF. The whole variable domain, remainder taken from reference TRBV7-6 and TRBJ2-5, is GAGVSQSPRYKVTKRGQDVALRCDPISGHVSLYWYRQALGQGPEFLTYFNYEAQQDKSGLPNDRFSAERPEGSISTLTIQRTEQRDSAMYRCASSLGRSQETQYFGPGTRLLVL.

The CDR3 reads CASSALAGGPRETQYF. The DNA for the CDR3 is TGCGCCAGCAGTGCTCTGGCGGGGGGGCCGCGAGAGACCCAGTACTTC. This chain joins TRBV5-1 and TRBJ2-5; 9 positions agree with TRBD2. The CDR3 contains 16 residues. CDR1 is SGHRS, CDR2 YFSETQ, per germline. V lost 5 bases and J lost 4; bases outside the gene matches: 12.

The chain recombines TRBV7-2 with TRBJ2-5; D uncertain. Germline V lookup: CDR1 SGHTA, CDR2 FQGNSA. V shed 4 bases and J shed 4 bases, with 4 bases lying between them. This CDR3 has 11 residues. The CDR3 nucleotides read TGTGCCAGCAGCTATTCAGAGACCCAGTACTTC. Its translation is CASSYSETQYF.

The CDR3, as DNA: TGTGCCAGCCAGGAGGGGTCTGGGTATGGCTACACCTTC. Translation: CASQEGSGYGYTF. This sequence joins TRBV18 and TRBJ1-2; tentative D call: TRBD1 (5 bases). The V end lost 8 bases, the J end lost 5 bases, and 15 bases lay between the germline ends. The CDR3 is made up of 13 amino acids. Germline values: CDR1 KGHSH, CDR2 LQKENI.

The rearrangement uses TRBV5-4 and TRBJ1-4; tentative D call: TRBD1 (5 bases). CDR3 size: 15 residues. V dropped 2 bases and J dropped 4 bases, with 12 bases sitting between them. The V gene's germline CDR1 is SGHNT and CDR2 YYREEE (reference sequence). The CDR3 protein is CASSLGAGLNEKLFF. DNA of the CDR3: TGTGCCAGCAGCTTAGGGGCGGGTCTTAATGAAAAACTGTTTTTT.

The count of this clone is one. V and J are TRBV5-4 and TRBJ2-7; TRBD2 matches at 10 bases. V shed 4 bases and J 1 base; nucleotides not matched to a gene: 5. This CDR3 has 15 amino acids. Per the germline V gene, CDR1 is SGHNT and CDR2 is YYREEE (reference sequence). This CDR3 reads CASSPGTSVSYEQYF. CDR3 nucleotides: TGTGCCAGCAGCCCTGGGACTAGCGTGTCCTACGAGCAGTACTTC. The complete variable domain, with remaining parts taken from reference TRBV5-4 and TRBJ2-7, reads ETGVTQSPTHLIKTRGQQVTLRCSSQSGHNTVSWYQQALGQGPQFIFQYYREEENGRGNFPPRFSGLQFPNYSSELNVNALELDDSALYLCASSPGTSVSYEQYFGPGTRLTVT.